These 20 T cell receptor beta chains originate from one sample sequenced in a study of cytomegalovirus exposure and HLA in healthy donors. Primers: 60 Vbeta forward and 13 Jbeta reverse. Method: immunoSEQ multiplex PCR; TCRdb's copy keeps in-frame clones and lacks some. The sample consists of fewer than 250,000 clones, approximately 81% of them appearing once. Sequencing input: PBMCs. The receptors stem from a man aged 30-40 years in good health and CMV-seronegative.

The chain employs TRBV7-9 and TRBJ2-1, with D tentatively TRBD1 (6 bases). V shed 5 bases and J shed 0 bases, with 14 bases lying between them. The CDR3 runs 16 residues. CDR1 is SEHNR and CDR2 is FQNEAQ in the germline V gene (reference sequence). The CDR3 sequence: CASSLGALSSYNEQFF. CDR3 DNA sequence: TGTGCCAGCAGCCTGGGGGCTTTAAGCTCCTACAATGAGCAGTTCTTC.

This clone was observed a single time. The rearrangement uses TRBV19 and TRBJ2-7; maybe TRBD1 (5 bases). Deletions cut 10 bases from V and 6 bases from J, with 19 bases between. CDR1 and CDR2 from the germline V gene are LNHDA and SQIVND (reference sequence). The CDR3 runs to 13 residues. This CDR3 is CATYAGHPCEQYF. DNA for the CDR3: TGTGCCACCTATGCCGGACACCCCTGCGAGCAGTACTTC. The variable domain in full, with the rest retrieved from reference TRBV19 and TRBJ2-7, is DGGITQSPKYLFRKEGQNVTLSCEQNLNHDAMYWYRQDPGQGLRLIYYSQIVNDFQKGDIAEGYSVSREKKESFPLTVTSAQKNPTAFYLCATYAGHPCEQYFGPGTRLTVT.

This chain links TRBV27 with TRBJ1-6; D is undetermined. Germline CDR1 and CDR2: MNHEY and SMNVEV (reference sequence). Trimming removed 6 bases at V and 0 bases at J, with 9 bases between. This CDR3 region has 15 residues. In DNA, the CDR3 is TGTGCCAGCAGCGGGTTCAGCTCCTATAATTCACCCCTCCACTTT. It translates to CASSGFSSYNSPLHF.

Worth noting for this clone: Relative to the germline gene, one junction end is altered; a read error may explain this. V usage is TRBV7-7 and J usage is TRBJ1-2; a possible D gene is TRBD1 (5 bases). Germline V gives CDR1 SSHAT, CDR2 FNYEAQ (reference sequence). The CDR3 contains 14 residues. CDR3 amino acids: CASSFGSGGYGYTF. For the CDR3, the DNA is TGTGCTAGCAGCTTCGGATCGGGGGGGTATGGCTACACCTTC.

The DNA for the CDR3 is TGTGCCAGTAGTATAATCGGTTCTAGCACAGATACGCAGTATTTT. Translation gives CASSIIGSSTDTQYF. The chain recombines TRBV19 with TRBJ2-3; no clear D gene. Germline V gives CDR1 LNHDA, CDR2 SQIVND (reference sequence). Between the trimmed V and J ends, which lost 2 bases and 0 bases, there was a span of 9 bases. The CDR3 runs to 15 residues. The entire variable domain, with the rest obtained from reference TRBV19 and TRBJ2-3, is as follows: DGGITQSPKYLFRKEGQNVTLSCEQNLNHDAMYWYRQDPGQGLRLIYYSQIVNDFQKGDIAEGYSVSREKKESFPLTVTSAQKNPTAFYLCASSIIGSSTDTQYFGPGTRLTVL.

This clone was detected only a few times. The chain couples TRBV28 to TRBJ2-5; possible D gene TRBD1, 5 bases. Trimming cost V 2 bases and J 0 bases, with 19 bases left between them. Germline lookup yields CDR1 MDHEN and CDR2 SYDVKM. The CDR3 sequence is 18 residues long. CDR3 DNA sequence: TGTGCCAGCAGTTTAAGCCCCAATCAGGGTCCGTACCAAGAGACCCAGTACTTC. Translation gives CASSLSPNQGPYQETQYF.

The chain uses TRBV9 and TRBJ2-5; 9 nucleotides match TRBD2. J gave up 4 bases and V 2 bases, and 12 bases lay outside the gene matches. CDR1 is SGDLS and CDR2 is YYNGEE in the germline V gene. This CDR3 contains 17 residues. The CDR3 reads CASSVSARTSVGETQYF. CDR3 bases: TGTGCCAGCAGCGTTTCGGCCCGGACTAGCGTTGGAGAGACCCAGTACTTC.

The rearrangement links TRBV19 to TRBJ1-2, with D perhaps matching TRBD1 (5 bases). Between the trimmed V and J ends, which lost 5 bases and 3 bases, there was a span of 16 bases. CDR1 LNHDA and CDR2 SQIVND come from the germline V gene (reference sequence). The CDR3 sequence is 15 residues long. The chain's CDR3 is CASSPSQGSDYGYTF. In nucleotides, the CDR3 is TGTGCCAGTAGTCCCTCCCAGGGTTCGGACTATGGCTACACCTTC.

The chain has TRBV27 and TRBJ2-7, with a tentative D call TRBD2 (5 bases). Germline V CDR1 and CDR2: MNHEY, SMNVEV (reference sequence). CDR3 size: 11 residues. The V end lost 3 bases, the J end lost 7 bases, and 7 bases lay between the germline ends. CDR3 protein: CASSFSGEQYF. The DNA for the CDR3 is TGTGCCAGCAGTTTCTCGGGGGAGCAGTACTTC.

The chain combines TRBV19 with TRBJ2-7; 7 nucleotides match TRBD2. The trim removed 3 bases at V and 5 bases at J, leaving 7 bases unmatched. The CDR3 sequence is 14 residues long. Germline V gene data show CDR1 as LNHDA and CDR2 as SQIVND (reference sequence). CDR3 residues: CASSMGGAGDEQYF. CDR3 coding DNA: TGTGCCAGTAGTATGGGAGGGGCGGGCGACGAGCAGTACTTC.

The CDR3 is CATPPSTGGMMNTEAFF. DNA for the CDR3: TGTGCCACCCCTCCTTCGACAGGAGGTATGATGAACACTGAAGCTTTCTTT. The chain carries TRBV2 and TRBJ1-1, with a weak D call TRBD1 (6 bases). Germline assignment: CDR1 SNHLY and CDR2 FYNNEI. This CDR3 contains 17 residues. Trimming cost V 10 bases and J 0 bases, with 24 bases left between them.

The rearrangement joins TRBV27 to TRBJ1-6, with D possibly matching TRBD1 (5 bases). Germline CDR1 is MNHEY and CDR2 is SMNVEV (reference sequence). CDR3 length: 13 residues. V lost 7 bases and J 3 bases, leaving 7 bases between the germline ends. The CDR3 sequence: CASKDSYNSPLHF. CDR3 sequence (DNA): TGTGCCAGCAAAGACAGCTATAATTCACCCCTCCACTTT.

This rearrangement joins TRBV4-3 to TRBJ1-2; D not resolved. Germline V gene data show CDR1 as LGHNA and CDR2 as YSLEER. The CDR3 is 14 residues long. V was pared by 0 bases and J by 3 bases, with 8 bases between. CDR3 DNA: TGCGCCAGCAGCCAAGATAACCGAGACTATGGCTACACCTTC. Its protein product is CASSQDNRDYGYTF.

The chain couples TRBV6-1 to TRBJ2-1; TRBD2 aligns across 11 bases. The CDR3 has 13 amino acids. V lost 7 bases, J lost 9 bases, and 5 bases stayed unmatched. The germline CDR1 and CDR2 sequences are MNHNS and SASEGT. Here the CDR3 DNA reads TGTGCCAGCATCTTGACTAGCGGGGCTGAGCAGTTCTTC. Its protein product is CASILTSGAEQFF.

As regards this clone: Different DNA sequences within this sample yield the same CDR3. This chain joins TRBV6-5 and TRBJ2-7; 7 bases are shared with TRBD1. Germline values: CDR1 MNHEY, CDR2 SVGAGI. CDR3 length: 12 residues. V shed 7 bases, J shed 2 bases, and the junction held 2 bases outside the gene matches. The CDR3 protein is CASTGTAYEQYF. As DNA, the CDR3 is TGTGCCAGCACCGGGACAGCCTACGAGCAGTACTTC.

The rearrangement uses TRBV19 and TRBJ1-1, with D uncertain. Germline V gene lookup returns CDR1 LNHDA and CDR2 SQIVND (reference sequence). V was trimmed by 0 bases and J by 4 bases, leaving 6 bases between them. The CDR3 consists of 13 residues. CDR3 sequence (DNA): TGTGCCAGTAGTATAGATCTATCCACTGAAGCTTTCTTT. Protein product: CASSIDLSTEAFF.

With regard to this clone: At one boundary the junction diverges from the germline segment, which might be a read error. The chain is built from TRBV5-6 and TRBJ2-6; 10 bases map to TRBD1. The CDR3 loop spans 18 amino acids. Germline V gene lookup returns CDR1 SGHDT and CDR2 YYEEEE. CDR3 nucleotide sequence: TGTGCCAGCAGCCAACTGGGACAGGGGTTCTCTGGGGCCAGCGTCCTGACTTTC. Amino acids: CASSQLGQGFSGASVLTF.

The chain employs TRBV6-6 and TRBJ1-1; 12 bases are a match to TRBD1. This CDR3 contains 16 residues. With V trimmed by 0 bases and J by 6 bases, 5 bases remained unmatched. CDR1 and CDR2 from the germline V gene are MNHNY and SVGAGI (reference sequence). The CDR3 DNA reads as TGTGCCAGCAGTTACTCGCGGGGACAGGGGGCTTCTGAAGCTTTCTTT. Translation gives CASSYSRGQGASEAFF.

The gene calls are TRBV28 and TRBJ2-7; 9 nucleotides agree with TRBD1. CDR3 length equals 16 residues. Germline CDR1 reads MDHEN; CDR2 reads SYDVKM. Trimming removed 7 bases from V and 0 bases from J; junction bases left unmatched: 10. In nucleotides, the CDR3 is TGTGCCAGCACCCTGCGGACAGGGGTCATCTCCTACGAGCAGTACTTC. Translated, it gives CASTLRTGVISYEQYF.

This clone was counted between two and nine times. The CDR3, as DNA: TGTGCCAGCAGGGACTCAGGGGCCCCGGAGCAGTACTTC. It specifies CASRDSGAPEQYF. J is TRBJ2-5 and V is TRBV2; possibly TRBD1 for D (6 bases). Trimming removed 6 bases at V and 11 bases at J, with 19 bases between. Germline-derived CDR1 and CDR2 are SNHLY and FYNNEI. This CDR3 is 13 amino acids long.